The 16 T cell receptor beta chains presented below share a single source sample, sequenced in a study of CD8 T cells in ankylosing spondylitis. Using its own MiXCR run on the 5' RACE reads, TCRdb lists one record per CDR3 protein. This table has about 500,000 distinct CDR3 sequences, more than 9.5% appearing once. Study-wide findings and caveats: Ankylosing spondylitis blood appeared to carry a characteristic TCR beta motif of roughly 8 highly homologous variants.

These receptors are not linked to any known antigen. Sequencing was carried out using blood, either unsorted or a sorted T cell fraction (not recorded which). The receptors were sampled from a male donor with ankylosing spondylitis.

This clonotype turned up a few times. The chain carries TRBV20-1 and TRBJ2-1; 8 bases map to TRBD2. Trimming took 4 bases from V and 6 from J; bases not matched to a gene: 11. Germline V gives CDR1 DFQATT, CDR2 SNEGSKA (reference sequence). The CDR3 runs 15 residues. The CDR3 nucleotides read TGCAGTGCTACAGTGACGGCTAGCGGGCCCAATGAGCAGTTCTTC. Translation: CSATVTASGPNEQFF.

This clonotype was picked up a small number of times. V usage is TRBV30 and J usage is TRBJ2-1, with D maybe TRBD1 (5 bases). Germline CDR1 and CDR2: GTSNPN and SVGIG (reference sequence). With 0 bases removed from V and 7 bases from J, the gap between germline ends came to 16 bases. CDR3 size: 15 residues. The CDR3 region is CAWSVGADHWNEQFF. The DNA of the CDR3 is TGTGCCTGGAGTGTAGGGGCAGACCACTGGAATGAGCAGTTCTTC.

The chain employs TRBV20-1 and TRBJ2-1; 10 bases map to TRBD2. V trimming: 6 bases; J trimming: 4 bases; junction bases outside the gene matches: 9. The CDR3 is made up of 15 amino acids. CDR1 is DFQATT and CDR2 is SNEGSKA in the germline V gene (reference sequence). CDR3: CSALTSGAIYNEQFF. The CDR3 DNA follows: TGCAGTGCCCTTACTAGCGGGGCCATATACAATGAGCAGTTCTTC.

The V and J genes are TRBV20-1 and TRBJ1-2, with D possibly TRBD1 on 5 matching bases. The CDR3 totals 11 residues. The V gene's germline CDR1 is DFQATT and CDR2 SNEGSKA (reference sequence). The V and J ends lost 6 bases and 4 bases respectively, with 9 bases between them. This CDR3 is CSAWGSYGYTF. The CDR3 DNA is TGCAGTGCGTGGGGGTCCTATGGCTACACCTTC.

Written as DNA, the CDR3 is TGTGCCATCAGGGGGACCGGACAGGGCAAATACAATGAGCAGTTCTTC. Translated, it gives CAIRGTGQGKYNEQFF. This chain connects TRBV10-3 to TRBJ2-1; 8 bases line up with TRBD1. CDR3 length: 16 residues. The J segment lost 4 bases and the V segment lost 6 bases, leaving 11 bases of the junction unmatched. Germline values: CDR1 ENHRY, CDR2 SYGVKD.

This clonotype was found a few times. The rearrangement joins TRBV9 to TRBJ2-7; 8 positions agree with TRBD2. Trimming cost V 0 bases and J 2 bases; bases outside gene matches: 4. Germline V gene lookup returns CDR1 SGDLS and CDR2 YYNGEE. This CDR3 region has 15 residues. The CDR3 bases are TGTGCCAGCAGCGTAGCAACTAGCGGAGCCTACGAGCAGTACTTC. Protein product: CASSVATSGAYEQYF.

V is TRBV29-1 and J is TRBJ2-2; 9 positions match TRBD1. J was trimmed by 4 bases and V by 1 base; bases with no gene match: 13. The germline V gene has CDR1 SQVTM and CDR2 ANQGSEA. The length of the CDR3 is 18 residues. CDR3 DNA sequence: TGCAGCGTTGAAGGGGCGGGACAGGGTAGAGGAGTCACCGGGGAGCTGTTTTTT. This gives the protein CSVEGAGQGRGVTGELFF.

The chain is built from TRBV20-1 and TRBJ1-1, with D possibly matching TRBD1 (5 bases). Germline assignment: CDR1 DFQATT and CDR2 SNEGSKA (reference sequence). Between the trimmed V and J ends, which lost 2 bases and 1 base, there was a span of 11 bases. The CDR3 loop spans 14 amino acids. For the CDR3, the DNA is TGCAGTGCTAGACAGGGTTTAACGAACACTGAAGCTTTCTTT. This translates into CSARQGLTNTEAFF.

For this clonotype: At one end the junction does not follow the germline gene, possibly because of a read error. The chain is built from TRBV3-1 and TRBJ2-6; D unresolved. The CDR3 length is 15 residues. Per germline, CDR1 LGHDT and CDR2 YNNKEL (reference sequence). This CDR3 reads CASCQDNSGANVLTF. Here the CDR3 DNA reads TGTGCCAGCTGCCAAGATAACTCTGGGGCCAACGTCCTGACTTTC.

This clonotype has just a few counts. V usage is TRBV3-1 and J usage is TRBJ2-6; D may be TRBD2 (5 bases). The germline V and J ends were trimmed by 4 bases and 2 bases, with 18 bases remaining between them. The CDR3 has 18 residues. The germline V gene encodes CDR1 LGHDT and CDR2 YNNKEL (reference sequence). CDR3 in amino acids: CASSLRVASLAGANVLTF. In nucleotides, the CDR3 is TGTGCCAGCAGCCTCAGAGTAGCGTCCTTAGCTGGGGCCAACGTCCTGACTTTC.

The rearrangement uses TRBV5-1 and TRBJ1-5; D is ambiguous. V dropped 0 bases and J dropped 3 bases, with 10 bases sitting between them. The germline CDR1 and CDR2 sequences are SGHRS and YFSETQ. CDR3 size: 15 residues. The CDR3 loop is CASSLAGGFNQPQHF. The CDR3 DNA follows: TGCGCCAGCAGCTTGGCCGGAGGGTTCAATCAGCCCCAGCATTTT. Combining the CDR3 with reference TRBV5-1 and TRBJ1-5 gives the whole variable domain KAGVTQTPRYLIKTRGQQVTLSCSPISGHRSVSWYQQTPGQGLQFLFEYFSETQRNKGNFPGRFSGRQFSNSRSEMNVSTLELGDSALYLCASSLAGGFNQPQHFGDGTRLSIL.

This chain connects TRBV29-1 to TRBJ2-1; 10 positions match TRBD2. CDR3 size: 13 residues. Germline V gene sequence: CDR1 SQVTM, CDR2 ANQGSEA. V lost 2 bases and J lost 10; bases outside the gene matches: 5. CDR3 region: CSVEKREGEEQFF. In DNA form, the CDR3 reads TGCAGCGTTGAAAAGCGGGAGGGAGAGGAGCAGTTCTTC.

The J gene is TRBJ1-5, the V gene TRBV30; D unclear. From germline, CDR1 is GTSNPN and CDR2 SVGIG (reference sequence). CDR3 size: 12 residues. V lost 3 bases to trimming and J lost 7 bases, with 10 bases between them. In nucleotides, the CDR3 is TGTGCCTGGAGCAGGACGGGACAGCCCCAGCATTTT. Protein product: CAWSRTGQPQHF.

This clonotype has more than one count but fewer than ten. The rearrangement joins TRBV20-1 to TRBJ1-6; no definite D call. The CDR3 is 13 amino acids. The V end lost 6 bases, the J end lost 9 bases, and 15 bases lay between the germline ends. From germline, CDR1 is DFQATT and CDR2 SNEGSKA (reference sequence). CDR3 sequence: CSAEEEPGSPLHF. The CDR3 DNA is TGCAGTGCAGAAGAAGAGCCGGGTTCACCCCTCCACTTT.

V is TRBV20-1 and J is TRBJ2-3, with no clear D. Between the trimmed V and J ends, which lost 3 bases and 1 base, there was a span of 11 bases. The V gene's germline CDR1 is DFQATT and CDR2 SNEGSKA (reference sequence). This CDR3 region has 14 residues. The CDR3 region has the DNA TGCAGTGCTAGGGGCGGCTACCGCACAGATACGCAGTATTTT. Residues: CSARGGYRTDTQYF.

This clonotype has ten or more counts. This chain links TRBV29-1 with TRBJ1-1; 9 bases match TRBD1. V gave up 4 bases and J gave up 11 bases; unmatched junction bases: 5. CDR1 and CDR2 (germline): SQVTM, ANQGSEA. CDR3 length: 11 amino acids. The CDR3 reads CSVGGQGGAFF. Written as DNA, the CDR3 is TGCAGCGTTGGGGGACAGGGTGGCGCTTTCTTT.